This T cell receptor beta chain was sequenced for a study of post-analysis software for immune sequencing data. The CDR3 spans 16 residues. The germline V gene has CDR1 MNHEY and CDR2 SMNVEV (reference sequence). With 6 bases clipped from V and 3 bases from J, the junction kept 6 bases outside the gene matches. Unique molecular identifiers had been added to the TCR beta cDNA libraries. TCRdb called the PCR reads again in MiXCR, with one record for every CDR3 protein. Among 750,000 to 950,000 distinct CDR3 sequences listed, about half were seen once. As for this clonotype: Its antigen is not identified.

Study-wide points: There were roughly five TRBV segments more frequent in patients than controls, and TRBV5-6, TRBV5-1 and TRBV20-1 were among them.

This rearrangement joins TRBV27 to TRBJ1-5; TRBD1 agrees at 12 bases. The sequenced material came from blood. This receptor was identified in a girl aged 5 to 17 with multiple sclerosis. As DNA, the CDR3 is TGTGCCAGCAGAGCCGGGACAGGGGGCTACAATCAGCCCCAGCATTTT. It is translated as CASRAGTGGYNQPQHF.